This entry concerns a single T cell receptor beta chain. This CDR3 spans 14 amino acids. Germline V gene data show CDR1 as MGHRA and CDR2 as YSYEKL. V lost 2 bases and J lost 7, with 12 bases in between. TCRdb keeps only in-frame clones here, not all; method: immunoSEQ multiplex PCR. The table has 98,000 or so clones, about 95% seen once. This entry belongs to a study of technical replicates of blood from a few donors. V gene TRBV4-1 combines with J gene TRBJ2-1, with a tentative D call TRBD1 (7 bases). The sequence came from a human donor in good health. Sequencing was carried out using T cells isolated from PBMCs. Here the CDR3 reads CASSQPTGRNEQFF. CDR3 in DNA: TGCGCCAGCAGCCAACCGACAGGGAGGAATGAGCAGTTCTTC.